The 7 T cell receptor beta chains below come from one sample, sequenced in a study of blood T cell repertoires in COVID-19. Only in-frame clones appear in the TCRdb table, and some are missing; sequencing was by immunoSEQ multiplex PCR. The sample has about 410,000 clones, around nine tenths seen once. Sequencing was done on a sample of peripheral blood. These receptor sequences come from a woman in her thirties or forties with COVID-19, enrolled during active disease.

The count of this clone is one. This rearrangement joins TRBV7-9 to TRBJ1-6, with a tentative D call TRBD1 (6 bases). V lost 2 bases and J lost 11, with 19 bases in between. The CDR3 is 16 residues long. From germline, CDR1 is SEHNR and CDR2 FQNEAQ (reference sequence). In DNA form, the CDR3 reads TGTGCCAGCAGCTTATCTATGACGGAGGACAGCGCACCCCTCCACTTT. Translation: CASSLSMTEDSAPLHF.

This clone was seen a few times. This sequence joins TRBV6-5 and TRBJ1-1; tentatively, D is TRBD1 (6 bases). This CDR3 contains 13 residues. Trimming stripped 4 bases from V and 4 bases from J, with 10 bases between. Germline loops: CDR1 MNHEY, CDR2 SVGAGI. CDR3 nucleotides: TGTGCCAGCAGTTTAAGGGGGGGCACTGAAGCTTTCTTT. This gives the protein CASSLRGGTEAFF.

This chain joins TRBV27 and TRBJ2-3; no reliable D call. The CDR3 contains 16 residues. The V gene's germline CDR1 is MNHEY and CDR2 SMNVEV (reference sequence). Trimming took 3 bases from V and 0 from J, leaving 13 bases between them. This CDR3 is CASSFRRFSSTDTQYF. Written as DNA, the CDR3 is TGTGCCAGCAGTTTCCGCAGATTCTCTAGCACAGATACGCAGTATTTT.

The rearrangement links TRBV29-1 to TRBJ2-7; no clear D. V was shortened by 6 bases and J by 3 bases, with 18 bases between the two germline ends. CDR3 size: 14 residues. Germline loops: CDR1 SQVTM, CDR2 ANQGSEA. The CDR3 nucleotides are TGCAGCGTCGTGATAGCCGAAACGGGCTACGAGCAGTACTTC. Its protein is CSVVIAETGYEQYF.

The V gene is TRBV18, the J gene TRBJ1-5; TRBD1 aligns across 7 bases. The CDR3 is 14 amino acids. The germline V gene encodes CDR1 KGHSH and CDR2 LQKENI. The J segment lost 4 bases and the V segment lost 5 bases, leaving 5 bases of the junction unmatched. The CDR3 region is CASSIARGNQPQHF. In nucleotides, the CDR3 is TGTGCCAGCTCAATTGCCAGGGGGAATCAGCCCCAGCATTTT.

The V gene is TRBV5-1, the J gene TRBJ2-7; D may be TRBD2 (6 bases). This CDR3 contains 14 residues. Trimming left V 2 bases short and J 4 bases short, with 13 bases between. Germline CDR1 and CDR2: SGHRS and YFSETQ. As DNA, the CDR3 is TGCGCCAGCAGCTTCGGGACCGGGGGTTACGAGCAGTACTTC. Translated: CASSFGTGGYEQYF.

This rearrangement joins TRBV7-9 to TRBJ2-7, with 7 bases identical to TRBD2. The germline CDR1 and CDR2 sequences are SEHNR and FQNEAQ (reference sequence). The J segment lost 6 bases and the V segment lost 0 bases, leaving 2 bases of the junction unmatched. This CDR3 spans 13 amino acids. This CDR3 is CASSLAGGAEQYF. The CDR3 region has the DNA TGTGCCAGCAGCTTAGCGGGAGGGGCCGAGCAGTACTTC.